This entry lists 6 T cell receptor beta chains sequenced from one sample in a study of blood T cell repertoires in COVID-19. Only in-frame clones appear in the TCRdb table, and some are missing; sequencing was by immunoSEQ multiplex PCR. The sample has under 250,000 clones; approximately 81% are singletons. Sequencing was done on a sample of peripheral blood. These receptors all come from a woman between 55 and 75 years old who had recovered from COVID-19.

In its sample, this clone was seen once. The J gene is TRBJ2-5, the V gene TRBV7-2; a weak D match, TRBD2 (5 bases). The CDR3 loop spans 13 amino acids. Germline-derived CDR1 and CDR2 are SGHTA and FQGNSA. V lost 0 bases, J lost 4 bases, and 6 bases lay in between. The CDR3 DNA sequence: TGTGCCAGCAGCTTAGCAGGGAGAGAGACCCAGTACTTC. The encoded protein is CASSLAGRETQYF.

This CDR3 reads CASSPRDTYTDTQYF. Here the CDR3 DNA reads TGTGCCAGCAGCCCCCGGGACACCTACACAGATACGCAGTATTTT. The rearrangement joins TRBV9 to TRBJ2-3, with a tentative D call TRBD1 (6 bases). The ends were cut back, 4 bases at V and 2 bases at J, with 14 bases in the middle. CDR1 and CDR2 (germline): SGDLS, YYNGEE. The CDR3 has 15 residues.

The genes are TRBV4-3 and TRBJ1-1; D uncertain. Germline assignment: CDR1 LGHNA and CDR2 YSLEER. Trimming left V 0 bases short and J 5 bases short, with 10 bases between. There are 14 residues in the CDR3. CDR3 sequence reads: CASSQDSEVTEAFF. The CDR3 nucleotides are TGCGCCAGCAGCCAAGATTCCGAGGTGACTGAAGCTTTCTTT.

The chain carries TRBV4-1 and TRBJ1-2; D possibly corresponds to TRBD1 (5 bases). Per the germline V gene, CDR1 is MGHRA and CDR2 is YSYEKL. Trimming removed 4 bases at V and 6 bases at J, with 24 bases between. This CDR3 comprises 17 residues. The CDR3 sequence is CASSRGQESGRTDGYTF. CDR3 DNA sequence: TGCGCCAGCAGCCGGGGCCAAGAATCAGGGCGGACGGATGGCTACACCTTC.

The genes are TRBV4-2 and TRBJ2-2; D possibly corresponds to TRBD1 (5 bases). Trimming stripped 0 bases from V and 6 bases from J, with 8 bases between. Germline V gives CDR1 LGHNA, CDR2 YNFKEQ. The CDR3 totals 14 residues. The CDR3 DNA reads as TGTGCCAGCAGCCAAGACCTAGGGGCCGGGGAGCTGTTTTTT. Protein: CASSQDLGAGELFF.

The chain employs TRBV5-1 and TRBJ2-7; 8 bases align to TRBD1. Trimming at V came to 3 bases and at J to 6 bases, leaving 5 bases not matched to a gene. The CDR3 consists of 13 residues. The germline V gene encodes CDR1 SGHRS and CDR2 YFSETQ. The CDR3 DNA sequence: TGCGCCAGCAGCTCACAGGGGGAAACCGAGCAGTACTTC. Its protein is CASSSQGETEQYF.